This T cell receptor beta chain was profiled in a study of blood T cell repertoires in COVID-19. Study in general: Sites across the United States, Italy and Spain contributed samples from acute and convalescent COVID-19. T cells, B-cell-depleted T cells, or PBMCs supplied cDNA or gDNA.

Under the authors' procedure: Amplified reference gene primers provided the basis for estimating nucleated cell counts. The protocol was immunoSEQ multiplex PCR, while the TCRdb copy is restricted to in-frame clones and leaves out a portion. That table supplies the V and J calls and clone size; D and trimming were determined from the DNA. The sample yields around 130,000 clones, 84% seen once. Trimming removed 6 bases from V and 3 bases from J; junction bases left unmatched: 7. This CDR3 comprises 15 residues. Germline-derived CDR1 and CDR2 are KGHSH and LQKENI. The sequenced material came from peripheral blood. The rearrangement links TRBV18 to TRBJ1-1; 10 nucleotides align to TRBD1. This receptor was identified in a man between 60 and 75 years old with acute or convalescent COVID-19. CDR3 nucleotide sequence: TGTGCCAGCTCCGAGGAGGGACAGGGGTACACTGAAGCTTTCTTT. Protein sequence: CASSEEGQGYTEAFF.